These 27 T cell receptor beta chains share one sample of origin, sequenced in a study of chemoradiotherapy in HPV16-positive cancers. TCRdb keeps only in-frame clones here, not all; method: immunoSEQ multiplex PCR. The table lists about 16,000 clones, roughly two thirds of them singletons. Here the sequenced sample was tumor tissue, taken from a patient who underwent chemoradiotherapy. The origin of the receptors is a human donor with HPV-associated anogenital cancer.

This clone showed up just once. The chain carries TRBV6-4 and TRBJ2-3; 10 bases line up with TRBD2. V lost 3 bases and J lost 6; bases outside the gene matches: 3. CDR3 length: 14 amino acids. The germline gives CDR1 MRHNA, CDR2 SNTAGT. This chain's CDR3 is CASSEAGGYDTQYF. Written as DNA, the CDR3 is TGTGCCAGCAGTGAAGCGGGGGGGTATGATACGCAGTATTTT.

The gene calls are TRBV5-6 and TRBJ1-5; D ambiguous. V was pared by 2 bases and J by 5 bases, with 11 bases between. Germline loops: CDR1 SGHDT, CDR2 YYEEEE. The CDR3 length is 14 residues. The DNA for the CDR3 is TGTGCCAGCAGCTTTTGGGCCATCCATCAGCCCCAGCATTTT. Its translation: CASSFWAIHQPQHF.

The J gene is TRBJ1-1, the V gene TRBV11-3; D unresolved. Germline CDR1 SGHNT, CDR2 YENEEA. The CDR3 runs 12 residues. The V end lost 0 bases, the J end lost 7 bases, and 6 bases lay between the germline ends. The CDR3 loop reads CASSLEMGEAFF. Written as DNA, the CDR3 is TGTGCCAGCAGCTTAGAGATGGGTGAAGCTTTCTTT.

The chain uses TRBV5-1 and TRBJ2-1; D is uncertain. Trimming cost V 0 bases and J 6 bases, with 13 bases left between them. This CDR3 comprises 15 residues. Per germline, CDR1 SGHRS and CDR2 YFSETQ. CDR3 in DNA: TGCGCCAGCAGCTTGGGGGGAACGAACCCCAATGAGCAGTTCTTC. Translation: CASSLGGTNPNEQFF. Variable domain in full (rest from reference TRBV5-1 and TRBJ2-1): KAGVTQTPRYLIKTRGQQVTLSCSPISGHRSVSWYQQTPGQGLQFLFEYFSETQRNKGNFPGRFSGRQFSNSRSEMNVSTLELGDSALYLCASSLGGTNPNEQFFGPGTRLTVL.

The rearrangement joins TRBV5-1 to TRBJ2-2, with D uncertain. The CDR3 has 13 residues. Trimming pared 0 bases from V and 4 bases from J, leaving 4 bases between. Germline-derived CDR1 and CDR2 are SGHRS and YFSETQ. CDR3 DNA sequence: TGCGCCAGCAGCTTGGGCAGCACCGGGGAGCTGTTTTTT. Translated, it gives CASSLGSTGELFF.

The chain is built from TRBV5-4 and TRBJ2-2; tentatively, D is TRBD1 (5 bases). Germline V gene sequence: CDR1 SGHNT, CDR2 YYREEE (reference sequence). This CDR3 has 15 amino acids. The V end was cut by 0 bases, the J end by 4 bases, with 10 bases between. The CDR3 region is CASSLEVQGTGELFF. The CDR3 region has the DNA TGTGCCAGCAGCTTGGAGGTTCAGGGCACCGGGGAGCTGTTTTTT. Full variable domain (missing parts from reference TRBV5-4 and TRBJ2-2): ETGVTQSPTHLIKTRGQQVTLRCSSQSGHNTVSWYQQALGQGPQFIFQYYREEENGRGNFPPRFSGLQFPNYSSELNVNALELDDSALYLCASSLEVQGTGELFFGEGSRLTVL.

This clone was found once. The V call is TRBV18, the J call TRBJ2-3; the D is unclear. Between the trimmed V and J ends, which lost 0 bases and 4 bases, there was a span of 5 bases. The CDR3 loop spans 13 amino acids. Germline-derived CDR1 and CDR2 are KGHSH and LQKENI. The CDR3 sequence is CASSPPEADTQYF. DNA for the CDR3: TGTGCCAGCTCACCACCGGAAGCAGATACGCAGTATTTT. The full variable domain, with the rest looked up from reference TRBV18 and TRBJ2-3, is NAGVMQNPRHLVRRRGQEARLRCSPMKGHSHVYWYRQLPEEGLKFMVYLQKENIIDESGMPKERFSAEFPKEGPSILRIQQVVRGDSAAYFCASSPPEADTQYFGPGTRLTVL.

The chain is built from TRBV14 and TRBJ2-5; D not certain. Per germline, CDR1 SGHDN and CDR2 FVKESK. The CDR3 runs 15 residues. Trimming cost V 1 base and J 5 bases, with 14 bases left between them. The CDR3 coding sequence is TGTGCCAGCAGCCAAGGGTGGAGAGGAGCGGAGACCCAGTACTTC. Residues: CASSQGWRGAETQYF.

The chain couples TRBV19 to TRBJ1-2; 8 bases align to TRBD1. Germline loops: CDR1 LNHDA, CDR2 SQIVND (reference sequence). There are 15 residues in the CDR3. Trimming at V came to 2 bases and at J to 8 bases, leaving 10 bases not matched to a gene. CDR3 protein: CASSISRTGTMGYTF. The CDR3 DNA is TGTGCCAGTAGTATAAGTAGGACAGGGACTATGGGCTACACCTTC.

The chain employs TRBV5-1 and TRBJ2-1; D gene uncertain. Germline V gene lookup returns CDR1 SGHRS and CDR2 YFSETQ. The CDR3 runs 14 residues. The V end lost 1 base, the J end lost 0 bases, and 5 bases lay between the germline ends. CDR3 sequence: CASSLQSSYNEQFF. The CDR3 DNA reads TGCGCCAGCAGCTTGCAGAGCTCCTACAATGAGCAGTTCTTC.

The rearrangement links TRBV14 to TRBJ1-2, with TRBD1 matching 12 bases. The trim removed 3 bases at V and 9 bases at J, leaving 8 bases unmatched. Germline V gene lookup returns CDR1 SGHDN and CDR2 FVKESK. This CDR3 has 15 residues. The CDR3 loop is CASSQKKGQGASYTF. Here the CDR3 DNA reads TGTGCCAGCAGCCAGAAGAAGGGACAGGGGGCGAGCTACACCTTC.

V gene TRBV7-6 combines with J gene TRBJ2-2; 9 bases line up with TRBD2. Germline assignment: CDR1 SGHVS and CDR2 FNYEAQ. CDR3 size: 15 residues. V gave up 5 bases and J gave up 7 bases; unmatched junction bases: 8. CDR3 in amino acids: CASSPQREVGGELFF. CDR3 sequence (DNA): TGTGCCAGCAGCCCCCAGCGGGAGGTTGGCGGGGAGCTGTTTTTT.

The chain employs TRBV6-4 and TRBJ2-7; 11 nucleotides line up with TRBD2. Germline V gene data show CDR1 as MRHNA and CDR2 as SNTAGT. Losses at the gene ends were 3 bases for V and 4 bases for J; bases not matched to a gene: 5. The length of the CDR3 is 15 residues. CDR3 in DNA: TGTGCCAGCAGTGATCGTGGGACTAGCGGTTACGAGCAGTACTTC. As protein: CASSDRGTSGYEQYF.

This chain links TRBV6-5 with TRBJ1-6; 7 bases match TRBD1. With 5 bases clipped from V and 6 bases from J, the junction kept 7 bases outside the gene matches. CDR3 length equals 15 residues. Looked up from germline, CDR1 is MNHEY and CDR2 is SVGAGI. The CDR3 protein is CASSRWGQRNSPLHF. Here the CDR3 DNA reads TGTGCCAGCAGTCGGTGGGGACAGCGTAATTCACCCCTCCACTTT.

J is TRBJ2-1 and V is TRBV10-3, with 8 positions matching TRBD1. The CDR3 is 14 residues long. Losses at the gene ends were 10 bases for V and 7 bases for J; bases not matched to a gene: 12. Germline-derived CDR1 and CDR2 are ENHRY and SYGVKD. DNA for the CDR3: TGTGCCACCAGGGATAGTACAGGGGGTAATGAGCAGTTCTTC. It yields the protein CATRDSTGGNEQFF.

CDR3 nucleotides: TGTGCCAGTAGCCGGGGAGGAGCTTTGAGCTCCTACAATGAGCAGTTCTTC. Its protein product is CASSRGGALSSYNEQFF. The chain couples TRBV19 to TRBJ2-1; maybe TRBD2 (6 bases). This CDR3 region has 17 residues. CDR1 LNHDA and CDR2 SQIVND come from the germline V gene (reference sequence). Trimming pared 6 bases from V and 0 bases from J, leaving 18 bases between.

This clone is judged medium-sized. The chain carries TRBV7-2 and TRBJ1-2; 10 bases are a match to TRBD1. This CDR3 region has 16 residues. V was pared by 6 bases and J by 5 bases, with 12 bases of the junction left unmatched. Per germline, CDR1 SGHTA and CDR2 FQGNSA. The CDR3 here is CASREGTGARGYGYTF. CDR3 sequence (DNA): TGTGCCAGCAGGGAAGGGACAGGGGCGCGGGGGTATGGCTACACCTTC. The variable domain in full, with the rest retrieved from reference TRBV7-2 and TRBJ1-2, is GAGVSQSPSNKVTEKGKDVELRCDPISGHTALYWYRQSLGQGLEFLIYFQGNSAPDKSGLPSDRFSAERTGGSVSTLTIQRTQQEDSAVYLCASREGTGARGYGYTFGSGTRLTVV.

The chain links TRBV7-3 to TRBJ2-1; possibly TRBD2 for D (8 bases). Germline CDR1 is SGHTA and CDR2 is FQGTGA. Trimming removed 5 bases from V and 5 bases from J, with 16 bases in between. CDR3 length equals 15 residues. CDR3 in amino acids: CASSHGRGTDNEQFF. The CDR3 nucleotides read TGTGCCAGCAGCCACGGGAGGGGGACAGACAATGAGCAGTTCTTC.

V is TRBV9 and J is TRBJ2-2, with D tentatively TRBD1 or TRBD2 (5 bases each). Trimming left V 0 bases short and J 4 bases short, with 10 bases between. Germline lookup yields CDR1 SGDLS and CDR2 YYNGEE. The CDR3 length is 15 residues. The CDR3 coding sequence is TGTGCCAGCAGCGTAGACCCAGGGAGCACCGGGGAGCTGTTTTTT. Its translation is CASSVDPGSTGELFF.

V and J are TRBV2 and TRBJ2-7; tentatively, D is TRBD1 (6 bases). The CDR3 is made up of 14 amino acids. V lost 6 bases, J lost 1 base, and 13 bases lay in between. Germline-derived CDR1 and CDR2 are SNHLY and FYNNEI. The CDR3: CASSPTGISYEQYF. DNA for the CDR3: TGTGCCAGCAGCCCTACAGGGATTTCCTACGAGCAGTACTTC. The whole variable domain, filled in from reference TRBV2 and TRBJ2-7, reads EPEVTQTPSHQVTQMGQEVILRCVPISNHLYFYWYRQILGQKVEFLVSFYNNEISEKSEIFDDQFSVERPDGSNFTLKIRSTKLEDSAMYFCASSPTGISYEQYFGPGTRLTVT.

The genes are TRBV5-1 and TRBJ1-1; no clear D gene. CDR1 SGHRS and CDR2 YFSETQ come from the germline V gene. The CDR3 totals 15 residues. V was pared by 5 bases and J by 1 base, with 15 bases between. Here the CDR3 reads CASRVRTGTNTEAFF. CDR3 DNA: TGCGCCAGCAGGGTCAGGACGGGAACGAACACTGAAGCTTTCTTT.

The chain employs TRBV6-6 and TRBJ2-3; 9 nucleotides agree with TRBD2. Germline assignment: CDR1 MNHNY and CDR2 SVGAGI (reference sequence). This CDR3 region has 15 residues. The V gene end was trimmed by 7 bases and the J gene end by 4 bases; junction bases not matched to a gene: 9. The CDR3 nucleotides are TGTGCCAGCAAATATAGCGGGAGAATTGCAGATACGCAGTATTTT. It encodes CASKYSGRIADTQYF.

The CDR3 protein is CASSSPGRETQYF. As DNA, the CDR3 is TGTGCCAGCAGCTCCCCGGGGCGGGAGACCCAGTACTTC. This sequence joins TRBV5-6 and TRBJ2-5; the D call may be TRBD1 or TRBD2 (5 bases each). The CDR3 consists of 13 residues. Trimming stripped 3 bases from V and 5 bases from J, with 11 bases between. Germline V gene sequence: CDR1 SGHDT, CDR2 YYEEEE.

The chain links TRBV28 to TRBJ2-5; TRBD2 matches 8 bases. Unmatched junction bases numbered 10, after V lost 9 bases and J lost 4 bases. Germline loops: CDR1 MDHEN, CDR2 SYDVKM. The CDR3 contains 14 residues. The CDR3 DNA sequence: TGTGCCAGTCTAACCGGGGGGGCCGGAGAGACCCAGTACTTC. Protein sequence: CASLTGGAGETQYF.

The CDR3 loop is CASSLQGGYEKLFF. CDR3 sequence (DNA): TGTGCCAGCAGTTTACAGGGGGGTTATGAAAAACTGTTTTTT. V usage is TRBV28 and J usage is TRBJ1-4, with 7 bases identical to TRBD1. The trim removed 2 bases at V and 6 bases at J, leaving 3 bases unmatched. CDR3 size: 14 residues. The germline gives CDR1 MDHEN, CDR2 SYDVKM. Complete variable domain (other parts from reference TRBV28 and TRBJ1-4): DVKVTQSSRYLVKRTGEKVFLECVQDMDHENMFWYRQDPGLGLRLIYFSYDVKMKEKGDIPEGYSVSREKKERFSLILESASTNQTSMYLCASSLQGGYEKLFFGSGTQLSVL.

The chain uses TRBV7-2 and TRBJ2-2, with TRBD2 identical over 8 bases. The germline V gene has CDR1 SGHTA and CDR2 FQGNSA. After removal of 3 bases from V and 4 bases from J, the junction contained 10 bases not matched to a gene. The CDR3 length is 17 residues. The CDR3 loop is CASSLDGRAASTGELFF. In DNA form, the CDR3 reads TGTGCCAGCAGCTTGGACGGGAGGGCCGCCAGCACCGGGGAGCTGTTTTTT.

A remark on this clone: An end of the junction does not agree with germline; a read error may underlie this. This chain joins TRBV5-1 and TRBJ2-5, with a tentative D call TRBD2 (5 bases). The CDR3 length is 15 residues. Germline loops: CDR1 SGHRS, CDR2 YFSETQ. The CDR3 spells CASSLAPGGQEAQYF. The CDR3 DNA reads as TGCGCCAGCAGCTTGGCTCCGGGCGGGCAAGAGGCCCAGTACTTC.